This is a list of T cell receptor beta chains from one sample in a study of blood T cell repertoires in COVID-19. Some clones are missing from TCRdb's copy, which holds only in-frame ones; the method was immunoSEQ multiplex PCR. The table has approximately 100,000 clones, 76% seen once. Sequenced material: peripheral blood. These receptors came from an older man with COVID-19, enrolled during active disease. CDR3s include the opening cysteine and the closing phenylalanine or tryptophan.

len	v_gene	j_gene	CDR3aa
17	TRBV28	TRBJ2-7	CASSLPPGLAGVFEQYF
16	TRBV30	TRBJ2-3	CARAGREAVLTDTQYF
15	TRBV5-1	TRBJ2-2	CASSPGQGSLRELFF
14	TRBV6-6	TRBJ1-4	CASSDGTVNEKLFF
16	TRBV10-3	TRBJ2-2	CAISAMTGHENGELFF
11	TRBV28	TRBJ2-7	CASSLTREQYF
15	TRBV28	TRBJ2-5	CASSLAGGFGETQYF
14	TRBV18	TRBJ2-7	CASSPSGSAYEQYF
18	TRBV3-1/TRBV3-2	TRBJ2-1	CASSPLLLAGGRYNEQFF
18	TRBV28	TRBJ2-1	CASSSGLAGEGYLNEQFF
16	TRBV9	TRBJ2-3	CASSVGMLAGVVTQYF
15	TRBV27	TRBJ2-7	CASSLSGALSYEQYF
13	TRBV5-1	TRBJ2-3	CASSSDFTDTQYF
15	TRBV10-1	TRBJ2-7	CASSSGTSGNYEQYF
16	TRBV18	TRBJ2-1	CASSPLQAGGWDEQFF
16	TRBV6-5	TRBJ1-4	CASSYSTGQSNEKLFF
16	TRBV27	TRBJ2-2	CASRGASGANTGELFF
17	TRBV11-2	TRBJ1-1	CASSLDPPGIMNTEAFF
14	TRBV18	TRBJ1-4	CASSNTGGVEKLFF
14	TRBV3-1/TRBV3-2	TRBJ1-2	CASSRTGLNYGYTF
13	TRBV28	TRBJ2-5	CASSPLAPETQYF
14	TRBV19	TRBJ1-1	CASSVQGAATEAFF
15	TRBV30	TRBJ1-5	CAWSKQTGWNQPQHF
14	TRBV6-4	TRBJ2-1	CASSVSGGDNEQFF
13	TRBV12-3/TRBV12-4	TRBJ1-2	CASSPQGFYGYTF
13	TRBV6-5	TRBJ2-1	CASRGVAGDEQFF
11	TRBV29-1	TRBJ2-4	CSVEGGNIQYF
13	TRBV11-2	TRBJ1-2	CASSPGQNYGYTF
15	TRBV28	TRBJ1-2	CASSLVDRPGSGYTF
15	TRBV6-2/TRBV6-3	TRBJ2-5	CASSSPDRGKETQYF
15	TRBV10-3	TRBJ1-6	CAINLRDSVNSPLHF
15	TRBV6-1	TRBJ1-2	CASSELRVSRYGYTF
13	TRBV5-1	TRBJ2-3	CASSSSFTDTQYF
15	TRBV18	TRBJ2-2	CASSQRTGNTGELFF
13	TRBV19	TRBJ1-5	CASNRQGSGPQHF
16	TRBV15	TRBJ2-1	CATGGGTSYSYNEQFF
14	TRBV6-6	TRBJ2-7	CASSTPGGFHEQYF
14	TRBV10-3	TRBJ1-4	CAISQAQEDKKLFF
16	TRBV7-9	TRBJ1-6	CASSSGQASRNSPLHF
15	TRBV2	TRBJ1-6	CASTGQANYNSPLHF
15	TRBV27	TRBJ2-7	CASSLSLAGAYEQYF
14	TRBV7-2	TRBJ2-5	CASSAPGQQETQYF
15	TRBV2	TRBJ2-7	CASPSERGPTYEQYF
14	TRBV6-2/TRBV6-3	TRBJ2-5	CASSQAGGQETQYF
13	TRBV5-1	TRBJ1-5	CASSLDEYQPQHF
17	TRBV9	TRBJ2-2	CASRAGGLAGGAGELFF
15	TRBV30	TRBJ1-2	CAWSGMYRAPYGYTF
15	TRBV5-4	TRBJ2-7	CASSLSGQGTYEQYF
12	TRBV6-6	TRBJ1-6	CASSLQGEPLHF
12	TRBV28	TRBJ1-1	CASRTGSTEAFF
16	TRBV19	TRBJ2-2	CASSLILSYATGELFF